One sample yielded the 14 T cell receptor beta chains listed below, sequenced in a study of T cell repertoires in cytomegalovirus infection. TCRdb redid the calling of the reads with MiXCR, one entry per CDR3 protein. The sample comprises approximately 500,000 distinct CDR3 sequences, around a quarter of which are singletons, and about 13% rests with the top ten. The source material was PBMCs. The receptors come from a human donor in good health (CMV status not recorded). Some clones in this sample may be carry-over from other donors' samples.

The CDR3 coding sequence is TGTGCCAGCAGACCTGGACAGCCCTACGAGCAGTACTTC. Encoded protein: CASRPGQPYEQYF. J is TRBJ2-7 and V is TRBV28, with a weak D call TRBD1 (6 bases). The CDR3 runs 13 residues. The germline V gene encodes CDR1 MDHEN and CDR2 SYDVKM. Trimming shortened V by 6 bases and J by 2 bases, and 11 bases separated the two germline ends.

In its sample, this clonotype was seen a few times. V usage is TRBV20-1 and J usage is TRBJ2-2, with D perhaps matching TRBD1 (6 bases). The CDR3 has 13 amino acids. The V and J ends lost 0 bases and 7 bases respectively, with 9 bases between them. Germline lookup yields CDR1 DFQATT and CDR2 SNEGSKA (reference sequence). CDR3 loop: CSARDGQFGELFF. DNA for the CDR3: TGCAGTGCTAGAGACGGACAGTTCGGGGAGCTGTTTTTT.

In this sample, this clonotype turned up many times. This chain joins TRBV7-9 and TRBJ1-2, with TRBD1 matching over 8 bases. The CDR3 is made up of 15 amino acids. Losses at the gene ends were 2 bases for V and 2 bases for J; bases not matched to a gene: 4. Germline CDR1 and CDR2: SEHNR and FQNEAQ (reference sequence). The DNA for the CDR3 is TGTGCCAGCAGCTTAAGTGGGACAGGAAACTATGGCTACACCTTC. It specifies CASSLSGTGNYGYTF.

This clonotype was counted between two and nine times. V usage is TRBV19 and J usage is TRBJ1-2; D perhaps matches TRBD1 (6 bases). Trimming stripped 2 bases from V and 5 bases from J, with 9 bases between. The CDR3 length is 13 residues. The germline V gene encodes CDR1 LNHDA and CDR2 SQIVND (reference sequence). DNA for the CDR3: TGTGCCAGTAGTATAACAGGGCGGTATGGCTACACCTTC. Amino acids: CASSITGRYGYTF. Supplemented by reference TRBV19 and TRBJ1-2, the full variable domain reads DGGITQSPKYLFRKEGQNVTLSCEQNLNHDAMYWYRQDPGQGLRLIYYSQIVNDFQKGDIAEGYSVSREKKESFPLTVTSAQKNPTAFYLCASSITGRYGYTFGSGTRLTVV.

CDR3 sequence: CASSLSGLSLEQYF. CDR3 bases: TGTGCCAGCAGTTTGAGCGGGCTGAGTTTGGAGCAGTACTTC. V usage is TRBV27 and J usage is TRBJ2-7, with D possibly matching TRBD2 (6 bases). V shed 3 bases and J shed 7 bases, with 16 bases lying between them. The V gene's germline CDR1 is MNHEY and CDR2 SMNVEV (reference sequence). The length of the CDR3 is 14 residues.

V usage is TRBV7-3 and J usage is TRBJ1-1; D not certain. CDR1 is SGHTA and CDR2 is FQGTGA in the germline V gene. The CDR3 has 14 residues. The V end was cut by 5 bases, the J end by 4 bases, with 14 bases between. In DNA form, the CDR3 reads TGTGCCAGCAGCCAATTAGGCGATGGCACTGAAGCTTTCTTT. Translated: CASSQLGDGTEAFF.

This CDR3 reads CASSVTSGTLLYNEQFF. The CDR3 bases are TGTGCCAGCAGTGTCACTAGCGGGACCCTTCTCTACAATGAGCAGTTCTTC. V and J are TRBV6-1 and TRBJ2-1; 10 nucleotides agree with TRBD2. V lost 4 bases and J lost 3; bases outside the gene matches: 9. Per germline, CDR1 MNHNS and CDR2 SASEGT. This CDR3 contains 17 residues.

J is TRBJ1-2 and V is TRBV12-3 or TRBV12-4, with no clear D. The ends were cut back, 1 base at V and 4 bases at J, with 4 bases in the middle. The CDR3 has 12 residues. The CDR3 bases are TGTGCCAGCAGTTTAGTGGTCTATGGCTACACCTTC. Amino acids: CASSLVVYGYTF.

The chain combines TRBV7-2 with TRBJ2-1; 9 bases map to TRBD2. J lost 5 bases, V lost 5 bases, and 7 bases had no gene match. Germline V gene lookup returns CDR1 SGHTA and CDR2 FQGNSA. The CDR3 covers 15 residues. The CDR3 DNA follows: TGTGCCAGCAGCCCGGTAGCGGGAGCGGACAATGAGCAGTTCTTC. Its translation is CASSPVAGADNEQFF.

The chain carries TRBV6-6 and TRBJ1-2, with 10 bases aligning to TRBD1. CDR1 is MNHNY, CDR2 SVGAGI, per germline (reference sequence). The CDR3 totals 16 residues. V trimming: 6 bases; J trimming: 7 bases; junction bases outside the gene matches: 14. CDR3 coding DNA: TGTGCCAGCAGGAACCTCCGGGACAGGGGCGCTATTGGCTACACCTTC. It translates to CASRNLRDRGAIGYTF.

This clonotype has a count of ten or more. DNA of the CDR3: TGTGCCAGCAGCCGAGGGGTTGAGCAGTTCTTC. Translation gives CASSRGVEQFF. The V gene is TRBV7-2, the J gene TRBJ2-1; D may match TRBD1 or TRBD2 (5 bases each). Germline assignment: CDR1 SGHTA and CDR2 FQGNSA. The CDR3 has 11 residues. V shed 5 bases and J shed 9 bases, with 8 bases lying between them. Looking up the rest from reference TRBV7-2 and TRBJ2-1 gives the full variable domain: GAGVSQSPSNKVTEKGKDVELRCDPISGHTALYWYRQSLGQGLEFLIYFQGNSAPDKSGLPSDRFSAERTGGSVSTLTIQRTQQEDSAVYLCASSRGVEQFFGPGTRLTVL.

The chain employs TRBV9 and TRBJ2-7, with a weak D call TRBD1 (6 bases). Germline loops: CDR1 SGDLS, CDR2 YYNGEE. The CDR3 consists of 13 residues. The germline V and J ends were trimmed by 4 bases and 7 bases, with 15 bases remaining between them. CDR3 loop: CASSPAIQGEQYF. CDR3 nucleotide sequence: TGTGCCAGCAGCCCCGCGATACAGGGAGAGCAGTACTTC.

This clonotype was seen at least ten times. CDR3 nucleotide sequence: TGTGCCAGCAGCTCGGGGGTTGCTTGGGGCACTGAAGCTTTCTTT. It translates to CASSSGVAWGTEAFF. This sequence joins TRBV7-2 and TRBJ1-1, with TRBD1 as a possible D gene (5 bases). Looked up from germline, CDR1 is SGHTA and CDR2 is FQGNSA. The CDR3 consists of 15 residues. V gave up 4 bases and J gave up 4 bases, with 16 bases separating them.

The genes are TRBV28 and TRBJ2-3, with D possibly matching TRBD2 (6 bases). Per germline, CDR1 MDHEN and CDR2 SYDVKM. Trimming stripped 5 bases from V and 3 bases from J, with 15 bases between. The CDR3 sequence is 15 residues long. CDR3 nucleotides: TGTGCCAGCAGTGGCGGGGCTCTCAATACAGATACGCAGTATTTT. This gives the protein CASSGGALNTDTQYF.